Below are 22 T cell receptor beta chains sequenced from a single sample in a study of OX40 agonist ivuxolimab in advanced cancers. Profiling relied on immunoSEQ multiplex PCR, and the TCRdb table lists in-frame clones only, not all of them. The sample has fewer than 85,000 clones, about four fifths seen once. This sample comprised CD4+ or CD8+ T cells sorted from blood, obtained in a trial of the OX40 agonist ivuxolimab. These receptors all stem from an adult with an advanced solid tumor such as melanoma, head and neck, liver or kidney cancer.

This chain joins TRBV7-9 and TRBJ2-3; the D is unclear. CDR1 is SEHNR and CDR2 is FQNEAQ in the germline V gene (reference sequence). Trimming left V 5 bases short and J 2 bases short, with 2 bases between. The CDR3 has 11 residues. The chain's CDR3 is CASSTTDTQYF. Here the CDR3 DNA reads TGTGCCAGCAGCACCACAGATACGCAGTATTTT.

V is TRBV5-4 and J is TRBJ1-6; 7 bases fit TRBD1. Unmatched junction bases numbered 5, after V lost 4 bases and J lost 7 bases. This CDR3 is 14 amino acids long. CDR1 is SGHNT and CDR2 is YYREEE in the germline V gene (reference sequence). The CDR3: CASSPGGQNSPLHF. CDR3 bases: TGTGCCAGCAGCCCAGGGGGGCAGAATTCACCCCTCCACTTT.

The chain is built from TRBV7-2 and TRBJ2-1; D call uncertain. V was cut by 5 bases and J by 3 bases, with 8 bases left in between. The CDR3 contains 13 residues. Germline V gives CDR1 SGHTA, CDR2 FQGNSA. This CDR3 reads CASSPFDYNEQFF. The CDR3 nucleotides read TGTGCCAGCAGCCCTTTCGACTACAATGAGCAGTTCTTC.

The chain carries TRBV5-1 and TRBJ2-6; 7 nucleotides align to TRBD1. The V gene end was trimmed by 2 bases and the J gene end by 1 base; junction bases not matched to a gene: 9. Germline V lookup: CDR1 SGHRS, CDR2 YFSETQ. There are 18 residues in the CDR3. The CDR3 here is CASSLSVQGESGANVLTF. The CDR3 DNA reads TGCGCCAGCAGCTTATCCGTCCAGGGGGAGTCTGGGGCCAACGTCCTGACTTTC.

This clone has just one count. The V call is TRBV7-8, the J call TRBJ2-5; 13 nucleotides agree with TRBD2. The V and J ends lost 3 bases and 4 bases, in that order; junction bases with no gene match: 8. Germline V CDR1 and CDR2: SGHVS, FQNEAQ. The CDR3 extends over 17 amino acids. The CDR3 region is CASSLTSGGRLGETQYF. The CDR3 region has the DNA TGTGCCAGCAGCTTGACTAGCGGGGGGAGATTGGGAGAGACCCAGTACTTC.

The chain couples TRBV11-3 to TRBJ2-2, with D possibly matching TRBD2 (6 bases). Germline V gene lookup returns CDR1 SGHNT and CDR2 YENEEA. This CDR3 contains 15 residues. V lost 2 bases, J lost 6 bases, and 13 bases lay in between. The CDR3 reads CASSLTGVGPGELFF. The CDR3 DNA reads TGTGCCAGCAGCTTAACGGGGGTGGGCCCCGGGGAGCTGTTTTTT.

This clone was found once. This chain's CDR3 is CATMPVGAAGQETQYF. In nucleotides, the CDR3 is TGTGCCACCATGCCGGTGGGAGCAGCTGGTCAAGAGACCCAGTACTTC. The V gene is TRBV5-4, the J gene TRBJ2-5; D is possibly TRBD2 (5 bases). The V end lost 9 bases, the J end lost 2 bases, and 23 bases lay between the germline ends. Germline loops: CDR1 SGHNT, CDR2 YYREEE (reference sequence). The CDR3 spans 16 residues.

The chain employs TRBV7-2 and TRBJ2-1; weak D call: TRBD1 (5 bases). V was shortened by 0 bases and J by 9 bases, with 9 bases between the two germline ends. The germline V gene has CDR1 SGHTA and CDR2 FQGNSA. The CDR3 is made up of 13 amino acids. CDR3 protein: CASSLAQGSEQFF. The CDR3 DNA reads TGTGCCAGCAGCTTAGCGCAGGGCAGTGAGCAGTTCTTC.

The chain recombines TRBV7-2 with TRBJ2-3; 8 bases fit TRBD2. The CDR3 sequence is 14 residues long. Losses at the gene ends were 5 bases for V and 5 bases for J; bases not matched to a gene: 6. Germline CDR1 is SGHTA and CDR2 is FQGNSA. The CDR3 sequence: CASSPGLAVDTQYF. CDR3 bases: TGTGCCAGCAGCCCAGGACTAGCAGTAGATACGCAGTATTTT. The full variable domain, in which reference TRBV7-2 and TRBJ2-3 provide the parts outside the CDR3, is GAGVSQSPSNKVTEKGKDVELRCDPISGHTALYWYRQSLGQGLEFLIYFQGNSAPDKSGLPSDRFSAERTGGSVSTLTIQRTQQEDSAVYLCASSPGLAVDTQYFGPGTRLTVL.

In this sample, this clone turned up once. The V and J genes are TRBV18 and TRBJ2-7; 8 nucleotides agree with TRBD2. The CDR3 consists of 15 residues. CDR1 KGHSH and CDR2 LQKENI come from the germline V gene. Losses at the gene ends were 3 bases for V and 3 bases for J; bases not matched to a gene: 7. CDR3 residues: CASSPRAGLVYEQYF. In DNA form, the CDR3 reads TGTGCCAGCTCACCTCGCGCGGGACTAGTCTACGAGCAGTACTTC.

The chain uses TRBV20-1 and TRBJ1-4, with 9 bases aligning to TRBD1. The length of the CDR3 is 11 residues. The V gene's germline CDR1 is DFQATT and CDR2 SNEGSKA (reference sequence). Unmatched junction bases numbered 1, after V lost 5 bases and J lost 9 bases. This CDR3 is CSAGQGKKLFF. The CDR3 bases are TGCAGTGCTGGACAGGGGAAAAAACTGTTTTTT.

The chain is built from TRBV6-6 and TRBJ1-1, with a possible D match to TRBD1 (5 bases). The CDR3 is 13 residues long. The germline CDR1 and CDR2 sequences are MNHNY and SVGAGI (reference sequence). Trimming stripped 7 bases from V and 10 bases from J, with 19 bases between. The CDR3 nucleotides read TGTGCCAGCACTCTCCAGGGCAGCCCGAGAGCTTTCTTT. Amino acids: CASTLQGSPRAFF.

The chain joins TRBV18 to TRBJ2-1; 7 nucleotides line up with TRBD2. The CDR3 extends over 15 amino acids. CDR1 and CDR2 (germline): KGHSH, LQKENI. Trimming took 3 bases from V and 4 from J; bases not matched to a gene: 6. The CDR3 loop is CASSPQTSAYNEQFF. CDR3 DNA sequence: TGTGCCAGCTCACCCCAAACTAGCGCATACAATGAGCAGTTCTTC.

The rearrangement joins TRBV6-5 to TRBJ1-1, with no clear D. The germline V and J ends were trimmed by 4 bases and 4 bases, with 19 bases remaining between them. Germline V CDR1 and CDR2: MNHEY, SVGAGI. The CDR3 runs to 16 residues. CDR3 region: CASSSQSVGFGTEAFF. CDR3 nucleotide sequence: TGTGCCAGCAGTTCTCAATCCGTTGGATTCGGCACTGAAGCTTTCTTT.

CDR3 sequence (DNA): TGTGCCTGGAGTTGGGGGGACAAAGTATACAATGAGCAGTTCTTC. This translates into CAWSWGDKVYNEQFF. The rearrangement joins TRBV30 to TRBJ2-1; the D gene could be TRBD1 or TRBD2 (6 bases each). V was cut by 2 bases and J by 4 bases, with 15 bases left in between. CDR3 length: 15 residues. Germline CDR1 is GTSNPN and CDR2 is SVGIG (reference sequence).

The V and J genes are TRBV5-4 and TRBJ2-3; 8 bases are shared with TRBD1. Germline-derived CDR1 and CDR2 are SGHNT and YYREEE (reference sequence). V trimming: 4 bases; J trimming: 5 bases; junction bases outside the gene matches: 6. This CDR3 has 14 amino acids. CDR3 in amino acids: CASSPGQGVDTQYF. As DNA, the CDR3 is TGTGCCAGCAGCCCTGGACAGGGCGTAGATACGCAGTATTTT.

The V and J genes are TRBV5-1 and TRBJ2-5; 8 nucleotides line up with TRBD1. Trimming removed 4 bases from V and 3 bases from J; junction bases left unmatched: 11. Germline values: CDR1 SGHRS, CDR2 YFSETQ. CDR3 length equals 16 residues. CDR3: CASSPDRRGPEETQYF. The DNA of the CDR3 is TGCGCCAGCAGCCCGGACCGCAGGGGGCCCGAAGAGACCCAGTACTTC.

The chain joins TRBV7-2 to TRBJ2-5; tentatively, D is TRBD1 or TRBD2 (6 bases each). Between the trimmed V and J ends, which lost 5 bases and 4 bases, there was a span of 23 bases. CDR1 and CDR2 from the germline V gene are SGHTA and FQGNSA. The CDR3 consists of 17 residues. The CDR3 sequence is CASSGQGGQVQGETQYF. CDR3 in DNA: TGTGCCAGCAGCGGACAAGGGGGGCAAGTTCAGGGAGAGACCCAGTACTTC.

The V and J genes are TRBV6-6 and TRBJ1-4; 9 nucleotides agree with TRBD1. V lost 5 bases and J lost 8; bases outside the gene matches: 6. The CDR3 runs to 14 residues. CDR1 is MNHNY, CDR2 SVGAGI, per germline (reference sequence). CDR3 in amino acids: CASSRGQGHEKLFF. CDR3 DNA sequence: TGTGCCAGCAGTCGGGGACAGGGCCACGAAAAACTGTTTTTT.

This clone was detected only a few times. The rearrangement links TRBV10-3 to TRBJ2-7, with TRBD1 identical over 8 bases. Germline V gene lookup returns CDR1 ENHRY and CDR2 SYGVKD. Trimming at V came to 6 bases and at J to 3 bases, leaving 7 bases not matched to a gene. This CDR3 region has 14 residues. The CDR3 region is CAIRGDRSGYEQYF. CDR3 sequence (DNA): TGTGCCATCAGGGGGGACAGGAGTGGCTACGAGCAGTACTTC.

CDR3 DNA: TGTGCCAGCAGGGGACAGGGTGGGTCAAGGGCTGAAGCTTTCTTT. This codes for CASRGQGGSRAEAFF. The chain couples TRBV7-9 to TRBJ1-1; the match to TRBD1 covers 9 bases. This CDR3 spans 15 amino acids. Unmatched junction bases numbered 11, after V lost 6 bases and J lost 6 bases. Per the germline V gene, CDR1 is SEHNR and CDR2 is FQNEAQ (reference sequence). Variable domain in full (rest from reference TRBV7-9 and TRBJ1-1): DTGVSQNPRHKITKRGQNVTFRCDPISEHNRLYWYRQTLGQGPEFLTYFQNEAQLEKSRLLSDRFSAERPKGSFSTLEIQRTEQGDSAMYLCASRGQGGSRAEAFFGQGTRLTVV.

The gene calls are TRBV6-6 and TRBJ1-3, with D hard to call. The CDR3 runs to 14 residues. Trimming pared 6 bases from V and 0 bases from J, leaving 9 bases between. From germline, CDR1 is MNHNY and CDR2 SVGAGI (reference sequence). CDR3 sequence reads: CASRGFSSGNTIYF. As DNA, the CDR3 is TGTGCCAGCAGGGGATTCAGCTCTGGAAACACCATATATTTT.